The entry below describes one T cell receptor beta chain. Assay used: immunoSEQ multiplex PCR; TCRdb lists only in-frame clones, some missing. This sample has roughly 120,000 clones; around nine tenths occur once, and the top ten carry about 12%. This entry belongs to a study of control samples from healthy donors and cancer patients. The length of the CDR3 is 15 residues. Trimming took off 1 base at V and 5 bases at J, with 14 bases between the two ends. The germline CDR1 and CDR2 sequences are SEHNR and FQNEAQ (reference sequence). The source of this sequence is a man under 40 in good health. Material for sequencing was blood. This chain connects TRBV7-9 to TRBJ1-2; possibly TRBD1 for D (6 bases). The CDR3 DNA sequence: TGTGCCAGCAGCTTAGGAGCGGAGGGGGGTTATGGCTACACCTTC. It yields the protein CASSLGAEGGYGYTF. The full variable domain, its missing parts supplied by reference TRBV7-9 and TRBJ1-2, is DTGVSQNPRHKITKRGQNVTFRCDPISEHNRLYWYRQTLGQGPEFLTYFQNEAQLEKSRLLSDRFSAERPKGSFSTLEIQRTEQGDSAMYLCASSLGAEGGYGYTFGSGTRLTVV.